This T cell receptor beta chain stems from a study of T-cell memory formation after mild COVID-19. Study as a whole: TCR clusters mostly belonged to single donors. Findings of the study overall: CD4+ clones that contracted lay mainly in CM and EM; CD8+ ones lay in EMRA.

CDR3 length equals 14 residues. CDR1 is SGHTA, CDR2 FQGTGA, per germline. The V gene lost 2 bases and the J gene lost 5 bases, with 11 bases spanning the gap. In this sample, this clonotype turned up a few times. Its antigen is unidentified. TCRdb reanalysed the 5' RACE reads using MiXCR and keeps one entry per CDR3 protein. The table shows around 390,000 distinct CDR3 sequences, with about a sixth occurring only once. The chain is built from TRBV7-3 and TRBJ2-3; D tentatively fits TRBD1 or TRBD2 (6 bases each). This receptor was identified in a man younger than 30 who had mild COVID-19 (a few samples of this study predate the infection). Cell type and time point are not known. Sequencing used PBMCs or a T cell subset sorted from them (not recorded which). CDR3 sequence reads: CASSLRGPGDTQYF. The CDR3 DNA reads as TGTGCCAGCAGCTTACGGGGGCCGGGAGATACGCAGTATTTT.